The 2 T cell receptor beta chains below come from one sample, sequenced in a study of blood T cell repertoires in COVID-19 (dated by TCRdb to about 2020). Receptor libraries were prepared by the immunoSEQ multiplex PCR assay. TCRdb provides this immuneACCESS table in a form limited to in-frame rearrangements. Some clones are lacking; in checked studies, under half of them reflect an unresolved V gene, and why the rest are absent is not known. Across this sample there are 100,000 to 150,000 clones, with roughly 79% seen only once. The biggest ten clones account for roughly 2% of the sample. The sample taken for sequencing was peripheral blood. These receptors originate from a man aged 65-85 years with acute or convalescent COVID-19.

Many counts were recorded for this clone. This sequence joins TRBV13 and TRBJ2-7, with a weak D call TRBD1 (5 bases). Trimming left V 2 bases short and J 7 bases short, with 15 bases between. The CDR3 length is 14 residues. Germline V lookup: CDR1 PRHDT, CDR2 FYEKMQ (reference sequence). For the CDR3, the DNA is TGTGCCAGCAGCTTAAGACAGCCCCCTAGAGAGCAGTACTTC. Encoded protein: CASSLRQPPREQYF.

In its sample, this clone was seen once. The genes are TRBV24-1 and TRBJ1-4, with 8 nucleotides matching TRBD1. The CDR3 sequence is 17 residues long. Germline CDR1 KGHDR, CDR2 SFDVKD. V dropped 3 bases and J dropped 0; count of bases not matched to a gene: 5. CDR3 DNA: TGTGCCACCAGTGATGGACAGGGTTTTGCAACTAATGAAAAACTGTTTTTT. Amino acid sequence: CATSDGQGFATNEKLFF.